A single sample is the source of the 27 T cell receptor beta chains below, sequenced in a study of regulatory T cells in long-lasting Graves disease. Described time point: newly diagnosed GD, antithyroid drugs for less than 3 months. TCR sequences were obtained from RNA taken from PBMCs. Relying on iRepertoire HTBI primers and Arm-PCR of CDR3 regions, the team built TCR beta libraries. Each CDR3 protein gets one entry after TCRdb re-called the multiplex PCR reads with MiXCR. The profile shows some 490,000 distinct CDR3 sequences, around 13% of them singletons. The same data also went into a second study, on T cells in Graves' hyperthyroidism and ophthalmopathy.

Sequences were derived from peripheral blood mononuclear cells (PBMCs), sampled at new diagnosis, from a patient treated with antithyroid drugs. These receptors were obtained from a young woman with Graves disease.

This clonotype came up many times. Written as DNA, the CDR3 is TGTGCCAGCAGGACCGGGACAGGGGGGGGGACTGAAGCTTTCTTT. Encoded protein: CASRTGTGGGTEAFF. This rearrangement joins TRBV11-2 to TRBJ1-1, with 11 bases fitting TRBD1. Germline V gene lookup returns CDR1 SGHAT and CDR2 FQNNGV. With 6 bases clipped from V and 5 bases from J, the junction kept 8 bases outside the gene matches. CDR3 size: 15 residues.

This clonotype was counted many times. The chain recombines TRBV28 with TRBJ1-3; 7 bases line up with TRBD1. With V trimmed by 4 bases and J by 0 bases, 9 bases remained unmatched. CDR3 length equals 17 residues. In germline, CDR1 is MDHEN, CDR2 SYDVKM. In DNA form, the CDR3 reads TGTGCCAGCAGTTCCCCCCGGGACAGTTACTCTGGAAACACCATATATTTT. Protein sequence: CASSSPRDSYSGNTIYF.

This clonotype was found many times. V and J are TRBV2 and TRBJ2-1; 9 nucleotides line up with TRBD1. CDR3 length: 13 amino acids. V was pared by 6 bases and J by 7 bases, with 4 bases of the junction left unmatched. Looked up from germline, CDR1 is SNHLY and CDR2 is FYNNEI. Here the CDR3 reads CASRAQGANEQFF. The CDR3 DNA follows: TGTGCCAGCAGAGCACAGGGGGCGAATGAGCAGTTCTTC.

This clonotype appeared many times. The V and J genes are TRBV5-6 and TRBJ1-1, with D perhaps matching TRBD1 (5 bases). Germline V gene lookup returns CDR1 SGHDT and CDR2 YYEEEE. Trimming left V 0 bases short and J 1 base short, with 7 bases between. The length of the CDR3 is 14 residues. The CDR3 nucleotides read TGTGCCAGCAGCTTGGGGACAAGGAACACTGAAGCTTTCTTT. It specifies CASSLGTRNTEAFF.

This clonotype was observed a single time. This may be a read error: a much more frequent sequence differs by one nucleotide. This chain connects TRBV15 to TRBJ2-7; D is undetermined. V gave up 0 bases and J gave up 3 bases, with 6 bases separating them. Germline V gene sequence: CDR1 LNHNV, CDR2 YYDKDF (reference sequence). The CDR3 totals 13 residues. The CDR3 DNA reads TGTGCCACCAGCAGAGAGTGGAGCTACGAGCAGTACTTC. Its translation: CATSREWSYEQYF.

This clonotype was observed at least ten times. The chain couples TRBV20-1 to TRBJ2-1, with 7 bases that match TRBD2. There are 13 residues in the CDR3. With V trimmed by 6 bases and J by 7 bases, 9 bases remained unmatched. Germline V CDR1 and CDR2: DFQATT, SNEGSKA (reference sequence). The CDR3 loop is CSAAGGSRNEQFF. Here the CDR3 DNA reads TGCAGTGCCGCTGGCGGGAGTCGGAATGAGCAGTTCTTC.

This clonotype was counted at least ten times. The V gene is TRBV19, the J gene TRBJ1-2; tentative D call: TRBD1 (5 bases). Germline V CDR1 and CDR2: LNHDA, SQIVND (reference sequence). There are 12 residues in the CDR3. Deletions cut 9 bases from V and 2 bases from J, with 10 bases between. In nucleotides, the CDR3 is TGTGCCAGCAGCTCAGGGAACTATGGCTACACCTTC. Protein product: CASSSGNYGYTF.

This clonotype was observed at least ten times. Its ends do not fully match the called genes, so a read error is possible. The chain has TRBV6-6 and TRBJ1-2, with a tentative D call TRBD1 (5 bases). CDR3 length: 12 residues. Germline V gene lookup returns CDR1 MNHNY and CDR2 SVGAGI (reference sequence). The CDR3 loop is CASSYSMGDLSF. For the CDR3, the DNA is TGTGCCAGCAGTTACTCGATGGGGGATTTATCTTTC.

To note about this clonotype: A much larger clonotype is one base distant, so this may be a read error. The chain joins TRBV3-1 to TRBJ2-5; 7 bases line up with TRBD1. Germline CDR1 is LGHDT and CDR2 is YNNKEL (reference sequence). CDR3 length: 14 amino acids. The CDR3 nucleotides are TGTGCCAGCAGCCAAAACAGGGGCCAAGAGACCCGGTACTTC. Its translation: CASSQNRGQETRYF.

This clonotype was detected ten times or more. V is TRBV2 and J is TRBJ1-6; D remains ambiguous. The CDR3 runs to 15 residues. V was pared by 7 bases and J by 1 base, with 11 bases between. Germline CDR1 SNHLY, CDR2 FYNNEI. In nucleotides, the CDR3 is TGTGCCAGCAAGGTGGGGTTGTCCTATAATTCACCCCTCCACTTT. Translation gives CASKVGLSYNSPLHF.

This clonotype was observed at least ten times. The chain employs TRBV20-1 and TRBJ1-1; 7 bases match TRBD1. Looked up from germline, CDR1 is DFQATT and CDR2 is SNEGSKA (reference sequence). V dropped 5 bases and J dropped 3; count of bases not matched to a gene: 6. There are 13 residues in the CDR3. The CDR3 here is CSAEDRVHTEAFF. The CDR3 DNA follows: TGCAGTGCTGAAGACAGGGTACACACTGAAGCTTTCTTT.

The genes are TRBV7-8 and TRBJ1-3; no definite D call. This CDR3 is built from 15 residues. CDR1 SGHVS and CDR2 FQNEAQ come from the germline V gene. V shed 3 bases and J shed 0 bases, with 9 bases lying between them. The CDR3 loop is CASSFRVLSGNTIYF. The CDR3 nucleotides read TGTGCCAGCAGCTTCCGAGTGCTCTCTGGAAACACCATATATTTT.

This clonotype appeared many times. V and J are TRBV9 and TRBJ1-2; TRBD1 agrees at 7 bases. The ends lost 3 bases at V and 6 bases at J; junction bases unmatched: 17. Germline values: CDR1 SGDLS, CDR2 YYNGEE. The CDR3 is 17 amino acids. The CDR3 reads CASSARDSYFLTDGYTF. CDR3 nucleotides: TGTGCCAGCAGCGCCCGGGACAGTTATTTCCTAACGGATGGCTACACCTTC.

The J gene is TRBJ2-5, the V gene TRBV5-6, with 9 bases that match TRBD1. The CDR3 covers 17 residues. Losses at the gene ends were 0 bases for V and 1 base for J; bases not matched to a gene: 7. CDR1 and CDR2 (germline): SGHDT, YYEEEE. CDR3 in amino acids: CASSLGADRGSQETQYF. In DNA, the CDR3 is TGTGCCAGCAGCTTGGGTGCTGACAGGGGGAGCCAAGAGACCCAGTACTTC. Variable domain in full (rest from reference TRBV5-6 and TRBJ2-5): DAGVTQSPTHLIKTRGQQVTLRCSPKSGHDTVSWYQQALGQGPQFIFQYYEEEERQRGNFPDRFSGHQFPNYSSELNVNALLLGDSALYLCASSLGADRGSQETQYFGPGTRLLVL.

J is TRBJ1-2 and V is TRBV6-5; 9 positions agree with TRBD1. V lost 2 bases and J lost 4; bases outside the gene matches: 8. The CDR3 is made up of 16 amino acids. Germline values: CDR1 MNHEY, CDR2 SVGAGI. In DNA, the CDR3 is TGTGCCAGCAGTTACAAAACAGGGGGCGATTCCTATGGCTACACCTTC. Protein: CASSYKTGGDSYGYTF.

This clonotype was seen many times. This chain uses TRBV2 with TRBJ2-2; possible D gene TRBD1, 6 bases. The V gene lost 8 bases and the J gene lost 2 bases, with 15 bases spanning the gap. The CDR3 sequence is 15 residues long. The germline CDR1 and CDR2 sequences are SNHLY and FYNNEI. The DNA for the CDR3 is TGTGCCAGCTGCCTGGACAGAGTTAACACCGGGGAGCTGTTTTTT. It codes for CASCLDRVNTGELFF.

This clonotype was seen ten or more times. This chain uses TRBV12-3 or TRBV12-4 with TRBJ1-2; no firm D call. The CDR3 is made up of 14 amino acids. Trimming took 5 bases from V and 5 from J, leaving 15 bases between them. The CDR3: CASSILDGSYGYTF. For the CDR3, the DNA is TGTGCCAGCAGTATATTGGACGGCTCGTATGGCTACACCTTC.

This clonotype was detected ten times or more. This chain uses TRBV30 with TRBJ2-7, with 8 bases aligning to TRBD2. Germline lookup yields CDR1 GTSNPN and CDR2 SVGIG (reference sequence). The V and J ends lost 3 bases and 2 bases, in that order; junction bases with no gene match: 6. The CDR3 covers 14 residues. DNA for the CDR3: TGTGCCTGGAGCCGGCCGGGGGGGGCCTACGAGCAGTACTTC. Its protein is CAWSRPGGAYEQYF.

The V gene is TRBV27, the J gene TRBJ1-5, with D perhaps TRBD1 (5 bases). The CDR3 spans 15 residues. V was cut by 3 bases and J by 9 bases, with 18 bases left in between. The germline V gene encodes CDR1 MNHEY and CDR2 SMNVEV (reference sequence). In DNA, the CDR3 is TGTGCCAGCAGTTTTTCAGGGAATGGGTATGGGCCCCAGCATTTT. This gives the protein CASSFSGNGYGPQHF.

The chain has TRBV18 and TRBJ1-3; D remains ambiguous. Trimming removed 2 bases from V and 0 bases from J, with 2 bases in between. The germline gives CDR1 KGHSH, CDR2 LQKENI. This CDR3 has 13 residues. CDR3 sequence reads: CASSPVSGNTIYF. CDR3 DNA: TGTGCCAGCTCACCAGTCTCTGGAAACACCATATATTTT.

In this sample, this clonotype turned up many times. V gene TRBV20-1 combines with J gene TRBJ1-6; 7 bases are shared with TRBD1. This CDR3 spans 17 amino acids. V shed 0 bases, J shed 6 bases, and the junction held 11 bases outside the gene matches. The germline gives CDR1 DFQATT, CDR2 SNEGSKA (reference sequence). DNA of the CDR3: TGCAGTGCTAGAGATATACAGGGGAAGGCGGCTAATTCACCCCTCCACTTT. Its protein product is CSARDIQGKAANSPLHF.

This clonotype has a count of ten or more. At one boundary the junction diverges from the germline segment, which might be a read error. The CDR3 DNA reads TGTGCCAGCCGAGGGACTCCCGCCTCGGGTATGGTCTTC. This sequence encodes CASRGTPASGMVF. The rearrangement uses TRBV2 and TRBJ2-1; TRBD2 is a possible D gene (6 bases). This CDR3 comprises 13 residues. The germline CDR1 and CDR2 sequences are SNHLY and FYNNEI.

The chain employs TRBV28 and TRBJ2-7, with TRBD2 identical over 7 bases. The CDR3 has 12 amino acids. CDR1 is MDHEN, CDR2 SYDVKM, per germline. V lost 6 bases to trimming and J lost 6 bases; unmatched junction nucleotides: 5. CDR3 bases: TGTGCCAGCAGCTCCGGACTAGGCGAGCAGTACTTC. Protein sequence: CASSSGLGEQYF.

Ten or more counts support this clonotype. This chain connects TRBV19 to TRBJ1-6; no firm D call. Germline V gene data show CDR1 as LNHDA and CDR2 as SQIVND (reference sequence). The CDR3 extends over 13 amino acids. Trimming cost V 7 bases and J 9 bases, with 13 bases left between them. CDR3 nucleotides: TGTGCCAGTACAGTAGGCGGAGGTTCACCCCTCCACTTT. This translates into CASTVGGGSPLHF.

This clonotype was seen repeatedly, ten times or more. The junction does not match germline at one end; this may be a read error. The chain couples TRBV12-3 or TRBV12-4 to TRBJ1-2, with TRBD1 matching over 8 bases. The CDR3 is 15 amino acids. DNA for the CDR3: TGTGCCAGCCTGAATACCGACAGGGGTCCCTATCGCTACACCTTC. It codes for CASLNTDRGPYRYTF.

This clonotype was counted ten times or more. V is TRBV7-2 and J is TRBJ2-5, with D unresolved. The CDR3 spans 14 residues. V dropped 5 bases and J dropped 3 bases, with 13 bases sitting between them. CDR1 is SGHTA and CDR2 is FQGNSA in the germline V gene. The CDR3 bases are TGTGCCAGCAGCCACTCTCCGGTAGAAGAGACCCAGTACTTC. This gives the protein CASSHSPVEETQYF.

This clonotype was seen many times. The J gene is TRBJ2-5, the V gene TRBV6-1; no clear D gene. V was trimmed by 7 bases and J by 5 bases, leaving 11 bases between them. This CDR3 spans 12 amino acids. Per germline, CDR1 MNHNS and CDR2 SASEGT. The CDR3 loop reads CASTQLRETQYF. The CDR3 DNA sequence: TGTGCCAGCACCCAACTTAGGGAGACCCAGTACTTC.